This T cell receptor beta chain was recovered during a study of CD8 T cells in Susac syndrome. A quantity of about 0.5 to 1 ug RNA underwent reverse transcription using random hexamers. The amplification used immunoSEQ multiplex PCR on TCR beta CDR3; it spanned 54 Vbeta and 13 Jbeta. TCRdb redid the calling of the immunoSEQ multiplex PCR reads with MiXCR, one entry per CDR3 protein. The data contain under 550,000 distinct CDR3 sequences, more than 80% of them singletons. The length of the CDR3 is 14 residues. With V trimmed by 4 bases and J by 6 bases, 7 bases remained unmatched. Looked up from germline, CDR1 is MDHEN and CDR2 is SYDVKM.

Sample: CD8+ T cells from PBMCs. The receptor's source is a human donor with multiple sclerosis. The V and J genes are TRBV28 and TRBJ2-3; 7 bases fit TRBD2. CDR3 residues: CASSSPLGGDTQYF. The CDR3 DNA sequence: TGTGCCAGCAGTTCTCCTTTGGGGGGGGATACGCAGTATTTT. Variable domain in full (rest from reference TRBV28 and TRBJ2-3): DVKVTQSSRYLVKRTGEKVFLECVQDMDHENMFWYRQDPGLGLRLIYFSYDVKMKEKGDIPEGYSVSREKKERFSLILESASTNQTSMYLCASSSPLGGDTQYFGPGTRLTVL.